This TCR beta chain was retrieved from a study of Ad26.COV2.S vaccination and SARS-CoV-2 variants. Specified treatment: around 19 received Ad26.COV2.S at low or high dose, single or two shots; 5 received placebo; per-sample allocation not given. Day 63 following the first vaccine or placebo injection was when the samples were taken. Ad26 vector vaccine expressed Wuhan-strain SARS-CoV-2 spike. Only in-frame clones appear in the TCRdb table, and some are missing; sequencing was by immunoSEQ multiplex PCR. The table has 400,000 to 450,000 clones, less than 95% seen once; the top ten hold under 4.5%. The starting material was peripheral blood, obtained in a trial of Ad26.COV2.S vaccine versus placebo. The TCR was taken from a person aged 18-60 years who received the Ad26.COV2.S COVID-19 vaccine or a placebo.

In DNA, the CDR3 is TGCGCCAGCAGCCAAGAGGCTAACACAGATACGCAGTATTTT. Protein: CASSQEANTDTQYF. The chain carries TRBV4-1 and TRBJ2-3; D unclear. The V and J ends lost 0 bases and 2 bases respectively, with 6 bases between them. Germline loops: CDR1 MGHRA, CDR2 YSYEKL. The CDR3 covers 14 residues.